This T cell receptor (beta chain) was identified in a study of regulatory T cells in long-lasting Graves disease. Both iRepertoire HTBI primers and Arm-PCR of CDR3 regions were used to build the TCR beta libraries. One entry per CDR3 protein, called by TCRdb with MiXCR from the multiplex PCR reads. The table has around 450,000 distinct CDR3 sequences, around 15% seen once; the top ten hold over 9%. Regarding time point: newly diagnosed GD, antithyroid drugs for less than 3 months. RNA from PBMCs was the source of the TCR library. Losses at the gene ends were 6 bases for V and 6 bases for J; bases not matched to a gene: 13. Germline V CDR1 and CDR2: SNHLY, FYNNEI. CDR3 size: 17 residues. This sample also belongs to another study, concerning T cells in Graves' hyperthyroidism and ophthalmopathy. According to that study: Most expanded thyroid clonotypes above 0.001 also appeared in blood.

V gene TRBV2 combines with J gene TRBJ2-2, with 10 positions matching TRBD1. The clonotype originates from a man between 35 and 55 years old with Graves disease. The input for sequencing was peripheral blood mononuclear cells (PBMCs), taken at new diagnosis, from a patient treated with antithyroid drugs. CDR3 DNA: TGTGCCAGCAGGCGGACAGGGGGTTTCCTAGTGTCCGGGGAGCTGTTTTTT. Translating gives CASRRTGGFLVSGELFF.